These T cell receptor beta chains were read from a single sample in a study of blood T cell repertoires in COVID-19. Here immunoSEQ multiplex PCR was the method, and the copy in TCRdb shows in-frame clones only, minus some. The sample has around 150,000 clones, 80% to 90% seen once. The sequencing input was peripheral blood. The receptors originated from a man aged 60-69 years with active or convalescent COVID-19. CDR3s include the opening cysteine and the closing phenylalanine or tryptophan. The order of the fields is J gene, V gene, CDR3 protein.

>TRBJ1-1|TRBV29-1
CSVGTGATEAFF
>TRBJ1-2|TRBV28
CASETAAGNYGYTF
>TRBJ1-1|TRBV14
CASRRTRDDTEAFF
>TRBJ1-1|TRBV2
CASRVTGEAFF
>TRBJ1-1|TRBV27
CASSLRDRATEAFF
>TRBJ2-7|TRBV6-1
CASSEQGAGEQYF
>TRBJ1-2|TRBV4-3
CASSQEIRRGYGYTF
>TRBJ1-5|TRBV28
CASSTPGSPQPQHF
>TRBJ1-2|TRBV11-1
CASSLAHRGHGYTF
>TRBJ1-1|TRBV4-1
CASSQDWRGDTEAFF
>TRBJ2-1|TRBV29-1
CSVDVGLTSGHFGEQFF
>TRBJ2-1|TRBV23-1
CASSQPFGLTSGSHFYNEQFF
>TRBJ1-1|TRBV28
CASSLRTGQEAFF
>TRBJ2-2|TRBV6-2/TRBV6-3
CASSYLRGPGELFF
>TRBJ1-5|TRBV19
CASSPGDRGSNQPQHF
>TRBJ2-7|TRBV6-5
CASSPDRGSLRGYF
>TRBJ1-5|TRBV6-2/TRBV6-3
CASSRTGGQPQHF
>TRBJ1-5|TRBV6-5
CASMGRPNQPQHF
>TRBJ2-7|TRBV19
CATSPSGDLLFYEQYF
>TRBJ1-5|TRBV28
CASRREVGQPQHF
>TRBJ1-5|TRBV28
CASSFTGEVSNQPQHF
>TRBJ2-7|TRBV4-3
CASSHRTGTYEQYF
>TRBJ1-5|TRBV29-1
CSARTGGRNQPQHF
>TRBJ1-1|TRBV7-9
CASSLSQGGEAFF
>TRBJ2-7|TRBV20-1
CSASGGSGRTYEQYF
>TRBJ2-7|TRBV19
CASSDRGLSSYEQYF
>TRBJ1-1|TRBV13
CASSGRGRGTEAFF
>TRBJ1-1|TRBV15
CATSRDRQGAFF
>TRBJ1-1|TRBV6-5
CASRARQRMNTEAFF
>TRBJ1-5|TRBV29-1
CSVGQGNQPQHF
>TRBJ2-7|TRBV14
CASSPLGAWEQYF
>TRBJ2-7|TRBV28
CASNLAGRYEQYF
>TRBJ2-3|TRBV28
CASSLRGWGRSTDTQYF
>TRBJ2-2|TRBV7-9
CASSLGDFGELFF
>TRBJ1-5|TRBV28
CASRIGGNSNQPQHF
>TRBJ2-7|TRBV27
CASSRPGQIYEQYF
>TRBJ1-6|TRBV28
CASSRAGGRGSPLHF
>TRBJ1-2|TRBV7-9
CASSAGESDGYTF
>TRBJ1-2|TRBV3-1/TRBV3-2
CASSQQGGVKGYTF
>TRBJ2-1|TRBV6-2/TRBV6-3
CASSTGWVAGGEQFF
>TRBJ2-1|TRBV24-1
CATSDLGLALNEQFF